These T cell receptor beta chains were read from a single sample in a study of human T cells and chemical hapten exposure. TCRdb analysed the RACE reads with MiXCR anew, one entry per CDR3 protein. Found here are approximately 79,000 distinct CDR3 sequences, 8.5% to 9% of them singletons; the top ten hold just over 2.5%. This specimen was whole blood, taken in connection with sensitization to the hapten diphenylcyclopropenone (DPC). All receptors derive from a man aged 40-50 years with alopecia areata. Some clones in this sample may be carry-over from other donors' samples. The CDR3 runs from the conserved cysteine through the conserved F or W.

v_call,j_call,cdr3_length,cdr3_aa
TRBV12-3/TRBV12-4,TRBJ2-3,15,CASRGTSGGADTQYF
TRBV28,TRBJ1-3,15,CASSFGRGAENTIYF
TRBV19,TRBJ1-2,13,CASTDRGGYGYTF
TRBV29-1,TRBJ2-5,15,CSVLSSRGVGETQYF
TRBV29-1,TRBJ1-1,14,CSVNGQGPNTEAFF
TRBV24-1,TRBJ2-2,13,CASGTGGTGELFF
TRBV29-1,TRBJ1-1,15,CSVVSRGREITEAFF
TRBV19,TRBJ2-5,15,CASSRSGDSDETQYF
TRBV11-3,TRBJ2-3,15,CASSTRDRGTDTQYF
TRBV12-3/TRBV12-4,TRBJ2-5,15,CASSFATVETGTQYF
TRBV6-2/TRBV6-3,TRBJ1-1,14,CASRPTGGQAEAFF
TRBV27,TRBJ1-6,14,CASSLVGSNSPLHF
TRBV5-5,TRBJ2-7,15,CASSSQGQGPYEQYF
TRBV7-9,TRBJ2-2,15,CASSSDSIPTGELFF
TRBV6-5,TRBJ2-5,14,CASSYSGQQETQYF
TRBV11-2,TRBJ1-2,12,CASSLDSYGYTF
TRBV20-1,TRBJ2-5,15,CSARDPRTSGETQYF
TRBV10-3,TRBJ2-7,15,CAITNSGGRSYEQYF
TRBV2,TRBJ2-3,14,CASMAGGLADTQYF
TRBV28,TRBJ2-5,13,CASSPTVQETQYF
TRBV7-9,TRBJ1-2,15,CASSPGRVVVSAYTF
TRBV6-2/TRBV6-3,TRBJ1-2,12,CASREPNYGYTF
TRBV7-9,TRBJ2-7,12,CASSLTSYEQYF
TRBV20-1,TRBJ1-2,10,CSARDEGYTF
TRBV11-3,TRBJ2-3,16,CASSRMGGTSTDTQYF